This TCR beta chain was recorded in a study of T cell changes during pregnancy in multiple sclerosis. Sequencing was performed with immunoSEQ multiplex PCR; in TCRdb, only in-frame clones are kept and a portion is missing. The table has about 46,000 clones, around 93% seen once. The CDR3 spans 14 residues. V was clipped by 4 bases and J by 2 bases, with 12 bases between them. Germline assignment: CDR1 SGDLS and CDR2 YYNGEE. The receptor's source is a female donor with multiple sclerosis, enrolled in a pregnancy study. This chain connects TRBV9 to TRBJ1-2, with D maybe TRBD1 (6 bases). The sequencing used CD8+ T cells from peripheral blood mononuclear cells, collected in the second trimester of pregnancy. The CDR3 reads CASSFSGTNYGYTF. CDR3 DNA: TGTGCCAGCAGCTTTTCCGGGACAAACTATGGCTACACCTTC. The full variable domain, with the rest looked up from reference TRBV9 and TRBJ1-2, is DSGVTQTPKHLITATGQRVTLRCSPRSGDLSVYWYQQSLDQGLQFLIQYYNGEERAKGNILERFSAQQFPDLHSELNLSSLELGDSALYFCASSFSGTNYGYTFGSGTRLTVV.